The 26 T cell receptor beta chains below were found in one sample sequenced in a study of T cell responses to AZD1222 COVID-19 vaccine. Libraries were prepared by immunoSEQ multiplex PCR; TCRdb keeps only in-frame clonotypes and omits some of them. This table holds 100,000 to 150,000 clones, roughly 89% found once. The sample consisted of peripheral blood, taken on day 0 of MenACWY control vaccination. These receptors all come from an adult in good health.

The chain joins TRBV11-3 to TRBJ1-3; TRBD1 matches at 11 bases. V lost 5 bases, J lost 4 bases, and 7 bases stayed unmatched. This CDR3 has 16 amino acids. CDR1 and CDR2 (germline): SGHNT, YENEEA. The chain's CDR3 is CASSPRDRGTGNTIYF. CDR3 bases: TGTGCCAGCAGCCCACGGGACAGGGGGACCGGAAACACCATATATTTT.

This clone came up once. The chain links TRBV30 to TRBJ2-1; perhaps TRBD2 as D (6 bases). Trimming removed 0 bases from V and 8 bases from J, with 14 bases in between. This CDR3 has 14 amino acids. The germline V gene has CDR1 GTSNPN and CDR2 SVGIG (reference sequence). CDR3: CAWSVFSGDDEQFF. The CDR3 DNA reads TGTGCCTGGAGTGTTTTCTCGGGAGACGATGAGCAGTTCTTC. Using reference TRBV30 and TRBJ2-1 for the parts outside the CDR3, the full variable domain is SQTIHQWPATLVQPVGSPLSLECTVEGTSNPNLYWYRQAAGRGLQLLFYSVGIGQISSEVPQNLSASRPQDRQFILSSKKLLLSDSGFYLCAWSVFSGDDEQFFGPGTRLTVL.

The chain links TRBV7-2 to TRBJ2-1, with 8 bases that match TRBD2. The V segment lost 5 bases and the J segment 8 bases; nucleotides outside the gene matches: 8. This CDR3 is 14 amino acids long. Germline V lookup: CDR1 SGHTA, CDR2 FQGNSA. The CDR3 DNA reads TGTGCCAGCAGCCGTGAGGGACTAGGCGATGAGCAGTTCTTC. Protein sequence: CASSREGLGDEQFF. The whole variable domain, filled in from reference TRBV7-2 and TRBJ2-1, reads GAGVSQSPSNKVTEKGKDVELRCDPISGHTALYWYRQSLGQGLEFLIYFQGNSAPDKSGLPSDRFSAERTGGSVSTLTIQRTQQEDSAVYLCASSREGLGDEQFFGPGTRLTVL.

V usage is TRBV28 and J usage is TRBJ2-3, with TRBD2 as a possible D gene (6 bases). The CDR3 is 15 amino acids. Trimming cost V 4 bases and J 7 bases, with 18 bases left between them. Germline lookup yields CDR1 MDHEN and CDR2 SYDVKM. The CDR3 here is CASSSTSQHRYTQYF. The CDR3 coding sequence is TGTGCCAGCAGTTCCACTAGCCAACATAGGTATACGCAGTATTTT.

To note about this clone: The same CDR3 is also encoded by other DNA sequences in this sample. This sequence joins TRBV5-5 and TRBJ2-2; D perhaps matches TRBD2 (5 bases). Germline CDR1 reads SGHKS; CDR2 reads YYEKEE (reference sequence). CDR3 length: 15 amino acids. Trimming took off 4 bases at V and 0 bases at J, with 10 bases between the two ends. CDR3 nucleotide sequence: TGTGCCAGCAGCCTGGACGGGGCGAACACCGGGGAGCTGTTTTTT. Translating it yields CASSLDGANTGELFF. Filled out from reference TRBV5-5 and TRBJ2-2, the complete variable domain reads DAGVTQSPTHLIKTRGQQVTLRCSPISGHKSVSWYQQVLGQGPQFIFQYYEKEERGRGNFPDRFSARQFPNYSSELNVNALLLGDSALYLCASSLDGANTGELFFGEGSRLTVL.

The chain uses TRBV6-5 and TRBJ1-2, with D uncertain. Between the trimmed V and J ends, which lost 2 bases and 8 bases, there was a span of 18 bases. Germline V lookup: CDR1 MNHEY, CDR2 SVGAGI. This CDR3 has 15 amino acids. The CDR3 loop reads CASSYGLEGSYGYTF. For the CDR3, the DNA is TGTGCCAGCAGTTACGGCTTGGAGGGATCTTACGGCTACACCTTC.

This clone has only one observation. The gene calls are TRBV27 and TRBJ2-7; D not resolved. Deletions cut 5 bases from V and 6 bases from J, with 11 bases between. CDR1 MNHEY and CDR2 SMNVEV come from the germline V gene (reference sequence). This CDR3 comprises 12 residues. The CDR3 spells CASSPLGGEQYF. The DNA for the CDR3 is TGTGCCAGCAGTCCTTTGGGCGGCGAGCAGTACTTC.

As for this clone: The sample contains more than one DNA sequence encoding this CDR3. The chain joins TRBV7-2 to TRBJ2-5; D gene uncertain. With 1 base removed from V and 4 bases from J, the gap between germline ends came to 7 bases. CDR3 length equals 13 residues. Germline assignment: CDR1 SGHTA and CDR2 FQGNSA. In DNA form, the CDR3 reads TGTGCCAGCAGCTTAGTATCAGGAGAGACCCAGTACTTC. It codes for CASSLVSGETQYF. The full variable domain, with the rest looked up from reference TRBV7-2 and TRBJ2-5, is GAGVSQSPSNKVTEKGKDVELRCDPISGHTALYWYRQSLGQGLEFLIYFQGNSAPDKSGLPSDRFSAERTGGSVSTLTIQRTQQEDSAVYLCASSLVSGETQYFGPGTRLLVL.

The chain couples TRBV15 to TRBJ1-1, with D unresolved. Trimming left V 0 bases short and J 3 bases short, with 8 bases between. Germline V lookup: CDR1 LNHNV, CDR2 YYDKDF (reference sequence). The CDR3 loop spans 14 amino acids. The CDR3 region has the DNA TGTGCCACCAGCAGAGAGTCGGAGTACACTGAAGCTTTCTTT. It codes for CATSRESEYTEAFF.

As concerns this clone: The same CDR3 can be traced to other DNA sequences in this sample. The J gene is TRBJ1-2, the V gene TRBV29-1; D gene ambiguous. This CDR3 is built from 11 residues. Germline V CDR1 and CDR2: SQVTM, ANQGSEA. V lost 3 bases, J lost 5 bases, and 7 bases lay in between. The CDR3 sequence is CSVEVGYGYTF. Written as DNA, the CDR3 is TGCAGCGTTGAGGTTGGGTATGGCTACACCTTC.

V usage is TRBV7-5 and J usage is TRBJ2-1; the D call TRBD2 from the table was never checked on the DNA. TRBV7-5 is described as a pseudogene. The CDR3 totals 16 residues. The CDR3 is CARSWTGLAFYNEQFF. The CDR3 DNA reads TGTGCCAGAAGCTGGACGGGACTAGCTTTTTACAATGAGCAGTTCTTC.

The chain joins TRBV29-1 to TRBJ1-5; D remains unclear. Trimming left V 0 bases short and J 5 bases short, with 5 bases between. This CDR3 spans 12 amino acids. The germline CDR1 and CDR2 sequences are SQVTM and ANQGSEA. CDR3 sequence reads: CSVEDRDQPQHF. Written as DNA, the CDR3 is TGCAGCGTTGAAGACCGTGATCAGCCCCAGCATTTT.

V and J are TRBV6-5 and TRBJ2-7, with 8 bases aligning to TRBD2. The CDR3 totals 15 residues. Germline values: CDR1 MNHEY, CDR2 SVGAGI. Losses at the gene ends were 2 bases for V and 4 bases for J; bases not matched to a gene: 7. CDR3 DNA: TGTGCCAGCAGTTACCAGGCTAGCGGGTTGTACGAGCAGTACTTC. As protein: CASSYQASGLYEQYF.

This rearrangement joins TRBV7-8 to TRBJ2-3; 9 bases align to TRBD2. There are 15 residues in the CDR3. CDR1 is SGHVS, CDR2 FQNEAQ, per germline. J was trimmed by 0 bases and V by 4 bases; bases with no gene match: 2. CDR3 protein: CASSSSGASTDTQYF. The CDR3 DNA is TGTGCCAGCAGCTCTAGCGGGGCTAGCACAGATACGCAGTATTTT.

V gene TRBV7-2 combines with J gene TRBJ1-6, with D perhaps TRBD1 (6 bases). Looked up from germline, CDR1 is SGHTA and CDR2 is FQGNSA. V lost 6 bases, J lost 3 bases, and 6 bases lay in between. The CDR3 has 13 residues. This chain's CDR3 is CASRTGYNSPLHF. DNA of the CDR3: TGTGCCAGCAGGACAGGCTATAATTCACCCCTCCACTTT. The full variable domain, completed using reference TRBV7-2 and TRBJ1-6, is GAGVSQSPSNKVTEKGKDVELRCDPISGHTALYWYRQSLGQGLEFLIYFQGNSAPDKSGLPSDRFSAERTGGSVSTLTIQRTQQEDSAVYLCASRTGYNSPLHFGNGTRLTVT.

This clone was seen a handful of times. V is TRBV6-5 and J is TRBJ2-7; TRBD1 matches 12 bases. The V and J ends lost 8 bases and 3 bases, in that order; junction bases with no gene match: 8. The CDR3 has 15 residues. Looked up from germline, CDR1 is MNHEY and CDR2 is SVGAGI. The CDR3 DNA sequence: TGTGCCAGCCGAAGGGGACAGGGGGCCTACTACGAGCAGTACTTC. Translating gives CASRRGQGAYYEQYF.

The CDR3 nucleotides are TGTGCCAGCAGCTTGGAAGGCGGGGTTAGGTCCGGGGAGCTGTTTTTT. Translated, it gives CASSLEGGVRSGELFF. This chain uses TRBV5-4 with TRBJ2-2; D possibly corresponds to TRBD2 (6 bases). The germline gives CDR1 SGHNT, CDR2 YYREEE (reference sequence). This CDR3 is built from 16 residues. The ends were cut back, 0 bases at V and 6 bases at J, with 15 bases in the middle.

V usage is TRBV7-2 and J usage is TRBJ2-1; D unresolved. Germline loops: CDR1 SGHTA, CDR2 FQGNSA. This CDR3 has 12 amino acids. Trimming took 5 bases from V and 7 from J, leaving 9 bases between them. The CDR3 region is CASSVFGNEQFF. DNA for the CDR3: TGTGCCAGCAGCGTATTCGGGAATGAGCAGTTCTTC.

The V gene is TRBV3-1 (or the pseudogene TRBV3-2), the J gene TRBJ2-3, with a possible D match to TRBD2 (6 bases). Trimming cost V 7 bases and J 5 bases, with 22 bases left between them. This CDR3 has 16 amino acids. Germline lookup yields CDR1 LGHDT and CDR2 YNNKEL (reference sequence). The CDR3 sequence: CASTSGLAPAVDTQYF. CDR3 nucleotides: TGTGCCAGCACCTCAGGCCTAGCGCCAGCGGTAGATACGCAGTATTTT.

V gene TRBV10-1 combines with J gene TRBJ2-3; tentatively, D is TRBD2 (6 bases). Trimming took off 5 bases at V and 1 base at J, with 7 bases between the two ends. The CDR3 has 13 amino acids. Germline-derived CDR1 and CDR2 are WNHNN and SYGVQD (reference sequence). CDR3 in DNA: TGCGCCAGCAGTACGGGGGGCACAGATACGCAGTATTTT. It translates to CASSTGGTDTQYF.

The J gene is TRBJ2-7, the V gene TRBV4-1; 9 bases agree with TRBD2. V lost 5 bases and J lost 2; bases outside the gene matches: 1. Germline V gene lookup returns CDR1 MGHRA and CDR2 YSYEKL. CDR3 length equals 13 residues. The CDR3 nucleotides are TGCGCCAGCAGCGCGGGAGGGACCTACGAGCAGTACTTC. Protein: CASSAGGTYEQYF.

This chain connects TRBV24-1 to TRBJ1-2, with D uncertain. This CDR3 is built from 11 residues. The germline CDR1 and CDR2 sequences are KGHDR and SFDVKD. V dropped 5 bases and J dropped 6 bases, with 6 bases sitting between them. The CDR3 protein is CATSGSDGYTF. In DNA form, the CDR3 reads TGTGCCACCAGTGGGTCCGATGGCTACACCTTC.

This chain links TRBV2 with TRBJ1-5, with 10 bases lining up with TRBD1. Germline V gene data show CDR1 as SNHLY and CDR2 as FYNNEI. This CDR3 is 15 amino acids long. With 5 bases clipped from V and 2 bases from J, the junction kept 3 bases outside the gene matches. The CDR3 reads CASSYGTGGNQPQHF. The CDR3 nucleotides read TGTGCCAGCAGTTACGGGACAGGGGGCAATCAGCCCCAGCATTTT.

This clone has only a few counts. The CDR3 sequence is CASSLGSGLRNEKLFF. CDR3 coding DNA: TGTGCCAGCAGCTTAGGTTCGGGACTGAGGAATGAAAAACTGTTTTTT. The rearrangement links TRBV7-8 to TRBJ1-4; D might be TRBD1 (5 bases). Looked up from germline, CDR1 is SGHVS and CDR2 is FQNEAQ. CDR3 length: 16 amino acids. V was cut by 1 base and J by 5 bases, with 14 bases left in between.

The rearrangement uses TRBV6-1 and TRBJ2-7, with 11 bases that match TRBD2. CDR1 and CDR2 from the germline V gene are MNHNS and SASEGT. The CDR3 loop spans 18 amino acids. Trimming cost V 1 base and J 3 bases; bases outside gene matches: 11. CDR3 amino acids: CASSEVGLAGGNVYEQYF. The CDR3 DNA reads as TGTGCCAGCAGTGAAGTCGGGCTAGCGGGAGGTAACGTCTACGAGCAGTACTTC.

This chain connects TRBV12-3 or TRBV12-4 to TRBJ1-2; D is ambiguous. Deletions cut 8 bases from V and 7 bases from J, with 8 bases between. CDR3 length equals 10 residues. CDR3 coding DNA: TGTGCCAGCGGTACCCGTGGCTACACCTTC. This codes for CASGTRGYTF.